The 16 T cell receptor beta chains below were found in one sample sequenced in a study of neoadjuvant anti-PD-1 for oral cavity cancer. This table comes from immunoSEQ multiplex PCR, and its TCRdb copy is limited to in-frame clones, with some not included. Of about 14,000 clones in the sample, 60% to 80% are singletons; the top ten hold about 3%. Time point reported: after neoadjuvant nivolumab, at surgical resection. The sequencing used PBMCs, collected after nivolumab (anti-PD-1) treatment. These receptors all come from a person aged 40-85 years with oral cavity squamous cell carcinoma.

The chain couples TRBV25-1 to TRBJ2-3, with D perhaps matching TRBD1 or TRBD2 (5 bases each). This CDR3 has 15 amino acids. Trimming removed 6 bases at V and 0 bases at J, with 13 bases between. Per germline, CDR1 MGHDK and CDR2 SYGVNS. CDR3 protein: CASRPGDGSTDTQYF. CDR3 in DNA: TGTGCCAGCAGGCCTGGGGACGGGAGCACAGATACGCAGTATTTT.

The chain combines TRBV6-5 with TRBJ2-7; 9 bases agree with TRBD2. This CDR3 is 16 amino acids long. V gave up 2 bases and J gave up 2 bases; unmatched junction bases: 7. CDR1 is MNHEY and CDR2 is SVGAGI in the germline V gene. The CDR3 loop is CASSYLASGTPYEQYF. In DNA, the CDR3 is TGTGCCAGCAGTTACCTGGCTAGCGGGACCCCCTACGAGCAGTACTTC.

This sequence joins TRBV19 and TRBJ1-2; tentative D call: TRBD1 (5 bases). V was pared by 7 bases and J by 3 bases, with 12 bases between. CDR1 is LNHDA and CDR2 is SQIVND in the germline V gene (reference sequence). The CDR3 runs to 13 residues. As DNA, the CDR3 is TGTGCCAGTACCTTGGGGGACGACTATGGCTACACCTTC. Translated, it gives CASTLGDDYGYTF.

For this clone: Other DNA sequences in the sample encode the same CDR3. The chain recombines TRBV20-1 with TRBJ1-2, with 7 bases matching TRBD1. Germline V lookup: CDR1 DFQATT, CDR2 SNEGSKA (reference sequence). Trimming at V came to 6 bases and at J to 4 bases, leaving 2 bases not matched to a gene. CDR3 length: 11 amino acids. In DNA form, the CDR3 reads TGCAGTGCCTCAGGGGGCTATGGCTACACCTTC. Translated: CSASGGYGYTF.

The CDR3, as DNA: TGTGCCAGCAGCCGGACAGATACGCAGTATTTT. Its translation: CASSRTDTQYF. J is TRBJ2-3 and V is TRBV5-5, with no clear D. The CDR3 covers 11 residues. Germline CDR1 reads SGHKS; CDR2 reads YYEKEE (reference sequence). The V gene lost 4 bases and the J gene lost 3 bases, with 3 bases spanning the gap.

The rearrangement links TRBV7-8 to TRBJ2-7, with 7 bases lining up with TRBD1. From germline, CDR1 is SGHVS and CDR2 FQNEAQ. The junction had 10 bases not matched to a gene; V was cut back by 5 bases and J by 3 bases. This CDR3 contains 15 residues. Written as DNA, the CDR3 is TGTGCCAGCAGCGGGGGACAGTTCGTCGGCTACGAGCAGTACTTC. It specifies CASSGGQFVGYEQYF.

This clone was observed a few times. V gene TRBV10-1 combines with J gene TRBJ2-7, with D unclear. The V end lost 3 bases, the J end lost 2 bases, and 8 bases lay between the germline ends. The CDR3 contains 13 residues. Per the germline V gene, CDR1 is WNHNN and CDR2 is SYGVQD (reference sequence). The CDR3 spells CASSENLAYEQYF. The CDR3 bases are TGCGCCAGCAGTGAAAACTTAGCCTACGAGCAGTACTTC.

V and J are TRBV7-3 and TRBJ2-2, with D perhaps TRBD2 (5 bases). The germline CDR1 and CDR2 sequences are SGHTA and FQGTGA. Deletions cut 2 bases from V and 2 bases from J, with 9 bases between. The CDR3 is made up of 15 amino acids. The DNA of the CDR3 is TGTGCCAGCAGCTTATTAGGACTCAACACCGGGGAGCTGTTTTTT. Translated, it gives CASSLLGLNTGELFF.

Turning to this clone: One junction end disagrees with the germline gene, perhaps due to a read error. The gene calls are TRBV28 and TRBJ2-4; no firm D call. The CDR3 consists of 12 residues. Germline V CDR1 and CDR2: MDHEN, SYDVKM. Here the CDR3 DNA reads TGTGCCAGCAGTACTCCTAAAAGCATTCAGTACTTC. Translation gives CASSTPKSIQYF.

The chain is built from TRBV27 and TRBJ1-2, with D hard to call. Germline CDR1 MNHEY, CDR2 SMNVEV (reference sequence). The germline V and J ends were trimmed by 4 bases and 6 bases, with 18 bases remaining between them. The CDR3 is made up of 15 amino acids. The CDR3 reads CASSSPQSPFHGYTF. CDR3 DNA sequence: TGTGCCAGCAGTTCCCCACAGAGCCCTTTCCATGGCTACACCTTC.

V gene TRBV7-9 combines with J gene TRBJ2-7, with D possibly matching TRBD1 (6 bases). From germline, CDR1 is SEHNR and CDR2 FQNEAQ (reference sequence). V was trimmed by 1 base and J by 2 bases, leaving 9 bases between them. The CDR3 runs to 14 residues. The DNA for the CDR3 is TGTGCCAGCAGCTTAGGGGCAGGGGCCTACGAGCAGTACTTC. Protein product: CASSLGAGAYEQYF.

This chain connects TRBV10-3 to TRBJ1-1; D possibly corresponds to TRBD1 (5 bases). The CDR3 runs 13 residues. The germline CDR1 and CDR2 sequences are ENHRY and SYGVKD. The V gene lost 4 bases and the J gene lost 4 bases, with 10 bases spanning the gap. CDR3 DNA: TGTGCCATCAGTGTCGACAGAACCACTGAAGCTTTCTTT. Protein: CAISVDRTTEAFF.

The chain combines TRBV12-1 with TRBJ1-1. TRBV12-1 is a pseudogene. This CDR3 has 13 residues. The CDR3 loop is CASSPYMNTEAFF. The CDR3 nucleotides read TGTGCCAGCAGCCCATATATGAACACTGAAGCTTTCTTT.

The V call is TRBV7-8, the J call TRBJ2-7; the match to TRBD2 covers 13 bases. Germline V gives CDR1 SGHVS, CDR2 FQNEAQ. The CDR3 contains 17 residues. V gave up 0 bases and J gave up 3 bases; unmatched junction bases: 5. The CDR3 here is CASSLAGTSGIFYEQYF. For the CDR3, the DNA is TGTGCCAGCAGCTTAGCTGGGACTAGCGGGATCTTCTACGAGCAGTACTTC.

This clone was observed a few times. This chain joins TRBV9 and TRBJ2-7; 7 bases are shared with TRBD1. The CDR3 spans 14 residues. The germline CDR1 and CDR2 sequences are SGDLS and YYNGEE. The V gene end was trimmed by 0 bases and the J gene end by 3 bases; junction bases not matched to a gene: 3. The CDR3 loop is CASSVGGTDYEQYF. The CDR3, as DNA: TGTGCCAGCAGCGTAGGGGGGACAGACTACGAGCAGTACTTC.

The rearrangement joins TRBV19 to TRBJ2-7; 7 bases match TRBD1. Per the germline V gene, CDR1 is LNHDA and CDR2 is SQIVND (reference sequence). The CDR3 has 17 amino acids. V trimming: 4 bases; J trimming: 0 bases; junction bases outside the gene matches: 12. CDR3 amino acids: CASSTNNRGQSSYEQYF. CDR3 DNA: TGTGCCAGTAGTACAAACAACAGGGGCCAGAGCTCCTACGAGCAGTACTTC.